This entry concerns a single TCR beta chain. Synthetic TCR analog templates were added to each PCR reaction. Profiled with immunoSEQ multiplex PCR; TCRdb holds only in-frame clones, not every one. Of 70,000 to 85,000 clones in the sample, 85% to 90% are singletons; the top ten hold 3.5% to 5%. The CDR3 runs 12 residues. Germline loops: CDR1 WSHSY, CDR2 SAAADI. V gave up 7 bases and J gave up 6 bases, with 13 bases separating them. Time point reported: pretreatment peripheral blood. This entry comes from a study of PD-L1 blockade in urothelial cancer. The sequencing here drew on PBMCs, taken around atezolizumab (anti-PD-L1) treatment. The chain combines TRBV10-2 with TRBJ2-7; possible D gene TRBD2, 5 bases. The sequence derives from a man aged 70-80 years with urothelial cancer. The CDR3 protein is CASTRTAGEQYF. The CDR3 nucleotides read TGCGCCAGCACCCGGACGGCGGGCGAGCAGTACTTC.